This TCR beta chain was identified during a study of HIV-infected patients and healthy controls. CDR1 LNHNV and CDR2 YYDKDF come from the germline V gene (reference sequence). The CDR3 spans 18 residues. Trimming removed 0 bases at V and 1 base at J, with 16 bases between. Reverse transcription used approximately 500 ng RNA and constant-region primers for alpha and beta. Using multiplexing indices, alpha and beta chain libraries were generated apart by chain-specific third strand synthesis. A single record per CDR3 protein comes from TCRdb applying MiXCR to the 5' RACE reads. This sample has around 5,500 distinct CDR3 sequences, with approximately 8.2% found just once. This clonotype was seen at least ten times. No antigen is known for it. Antiretroviral therapy had run roughly three months, about 14 weeks, before follow-up blood collection. Whole blood was used without fractionation, so all unsorted peripheral T cells were included.

Points from the study as a whole: HIV-associated CDR3 frequencies dropped significantly during therapy; CMV-associated ones, mostly rising, changed nonsignificantly. Healthy controls carried many MAIT alpha-chain CDR3s, while HIV+ repertoires had few.

The V call is TRBV15, the J call TRBJ2-1; D is tentatively TRBD1 or TRBD2 (5 bases each). The starting material was blood, obtained during antiretroviral therapy. The clonotype comes from an adult with HIV infection. CDR3 region: CATSRDRFGGGSYNEQFF. The CDR3 DNA reads TGTGCCACCAGCAGAGATCGTTTTGGGGGTGGATCCTACAATGAGCAGTTCTTC.